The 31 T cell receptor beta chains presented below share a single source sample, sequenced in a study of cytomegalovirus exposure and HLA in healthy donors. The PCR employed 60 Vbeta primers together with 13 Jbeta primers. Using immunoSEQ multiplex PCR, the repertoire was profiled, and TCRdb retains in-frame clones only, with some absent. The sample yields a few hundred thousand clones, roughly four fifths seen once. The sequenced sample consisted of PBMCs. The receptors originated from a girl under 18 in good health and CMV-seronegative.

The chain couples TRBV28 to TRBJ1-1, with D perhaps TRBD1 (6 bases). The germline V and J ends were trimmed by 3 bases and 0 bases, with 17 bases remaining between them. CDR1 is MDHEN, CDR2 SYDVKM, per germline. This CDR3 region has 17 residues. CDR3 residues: CASSFAGAASMNTEAFF. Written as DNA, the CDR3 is TGTGCCAGCAGTTTCGCGGGGGCCGCCTCGATGAACACTGAAGCTTTCTTT.

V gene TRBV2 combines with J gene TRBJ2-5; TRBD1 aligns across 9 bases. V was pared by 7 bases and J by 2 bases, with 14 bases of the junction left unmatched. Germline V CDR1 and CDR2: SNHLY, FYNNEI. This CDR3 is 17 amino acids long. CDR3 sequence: CASTGTGSRWGQETQYF. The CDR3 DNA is TGTGCCAGCACCGGGACAGGGAGTCGATGGGGGCAAGAGACCCAGTACTTC.

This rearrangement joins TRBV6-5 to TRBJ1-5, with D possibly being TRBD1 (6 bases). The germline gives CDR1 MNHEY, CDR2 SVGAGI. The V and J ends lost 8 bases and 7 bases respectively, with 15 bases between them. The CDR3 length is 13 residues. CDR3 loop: CASSPDRGQPQHF. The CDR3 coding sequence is TGTGCCAGCTCTCCGGACAGAGGGCAGCCCCAGCATTTT.

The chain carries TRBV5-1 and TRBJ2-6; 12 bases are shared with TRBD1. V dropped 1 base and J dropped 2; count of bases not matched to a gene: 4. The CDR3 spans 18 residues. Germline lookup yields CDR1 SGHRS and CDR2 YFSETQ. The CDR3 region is CASSLTGQGAPGANVLTF. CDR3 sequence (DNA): TGCGCCAGCAGCTTGACGGGACAGGGGGCCCCTGGGGCCAACGTCCTGACTTTC.

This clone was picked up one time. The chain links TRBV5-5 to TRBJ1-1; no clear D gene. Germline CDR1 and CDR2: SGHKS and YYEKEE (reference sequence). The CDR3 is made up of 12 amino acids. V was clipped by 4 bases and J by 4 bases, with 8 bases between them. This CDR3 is CASSPTGTEAFF. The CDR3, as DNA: TGTGCCAGCAGCCCTACCGGCACTGAAGCTTTCTTT.

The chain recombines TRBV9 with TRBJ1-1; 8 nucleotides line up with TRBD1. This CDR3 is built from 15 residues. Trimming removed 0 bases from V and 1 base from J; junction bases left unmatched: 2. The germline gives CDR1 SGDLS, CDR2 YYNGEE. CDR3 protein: CASSVEGTGNTEAFF. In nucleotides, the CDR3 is TGTGCCAGCAGCGTAGAGGGGACAGGGAACACTGAAGCTTTCTTT.

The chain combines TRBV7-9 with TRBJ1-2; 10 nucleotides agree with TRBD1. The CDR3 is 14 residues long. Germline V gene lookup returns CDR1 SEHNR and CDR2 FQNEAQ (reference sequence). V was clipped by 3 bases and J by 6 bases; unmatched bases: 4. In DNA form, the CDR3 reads TGTGCCAGCAGCTTCGGGACAGGGGTTCATGGCTACACCTTC. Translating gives CASSFGTGVHGYTF.

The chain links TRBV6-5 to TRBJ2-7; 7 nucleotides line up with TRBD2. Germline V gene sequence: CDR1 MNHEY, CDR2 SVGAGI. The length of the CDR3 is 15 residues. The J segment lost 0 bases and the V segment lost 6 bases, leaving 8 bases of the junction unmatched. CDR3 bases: TGTGCCAGCAGCTCCCCGGGAGGTCCCTCCTACGAGCAGTACTTC. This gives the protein CASSSPGGPSYEQYF.

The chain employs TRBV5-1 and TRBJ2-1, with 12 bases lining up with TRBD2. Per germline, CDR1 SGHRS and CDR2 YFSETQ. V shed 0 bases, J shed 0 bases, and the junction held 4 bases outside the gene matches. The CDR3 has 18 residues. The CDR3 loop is CASSLASGGASSYNEQFF. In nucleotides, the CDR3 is TGCGCCAGCAGCTTGGCTAGCGGGGGGGCAAGCTCCTACAATGAGCAGTTCTTC.

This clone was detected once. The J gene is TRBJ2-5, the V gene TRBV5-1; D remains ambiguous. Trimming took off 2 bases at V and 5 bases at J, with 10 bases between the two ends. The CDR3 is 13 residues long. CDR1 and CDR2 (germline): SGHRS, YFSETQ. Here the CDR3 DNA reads TGCGCCAGCAGCTTCGGCAGCGTGGAGACCCAGTACTTC. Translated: CASSFGSVETQYF.

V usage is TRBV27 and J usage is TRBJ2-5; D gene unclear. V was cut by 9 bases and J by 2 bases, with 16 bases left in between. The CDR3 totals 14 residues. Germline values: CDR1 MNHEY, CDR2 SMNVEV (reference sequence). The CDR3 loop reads CASRGSTRQETQYF. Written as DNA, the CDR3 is TGTGCCAGTAGAGGTTCGACCAGACAAGAGACCCAGTACTTC.

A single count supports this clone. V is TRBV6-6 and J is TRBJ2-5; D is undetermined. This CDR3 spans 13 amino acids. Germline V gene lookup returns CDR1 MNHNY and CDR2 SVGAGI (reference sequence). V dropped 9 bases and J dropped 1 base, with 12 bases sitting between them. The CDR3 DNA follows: TGTGCCAGTACTTCATTCACCCAAGAGACCCAGTACTTC. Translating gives CASTSFTQETQYF.

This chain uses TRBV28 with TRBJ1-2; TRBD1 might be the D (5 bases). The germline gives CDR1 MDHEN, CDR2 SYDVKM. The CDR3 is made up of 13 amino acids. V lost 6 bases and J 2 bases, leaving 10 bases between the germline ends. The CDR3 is CASRKAGNYGYTF. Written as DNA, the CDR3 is TGTGCCAGCAGGAAGGCAGGGAACTATGGCTACACCTTC.

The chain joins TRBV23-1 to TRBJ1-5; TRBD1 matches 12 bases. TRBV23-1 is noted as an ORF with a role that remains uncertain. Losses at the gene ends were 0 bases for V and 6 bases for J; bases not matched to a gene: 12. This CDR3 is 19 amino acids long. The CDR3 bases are TGCGCCAGCAGTCAATCGGTTGATTGGGGACAGGGGGCTCTTCAGCCCCAGCATTTT. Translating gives CASSQSVDWGQGALQPQHF.

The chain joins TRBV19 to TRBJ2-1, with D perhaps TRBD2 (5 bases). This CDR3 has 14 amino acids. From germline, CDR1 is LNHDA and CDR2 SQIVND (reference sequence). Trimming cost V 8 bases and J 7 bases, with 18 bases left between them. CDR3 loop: CASLERPGGNEQFF. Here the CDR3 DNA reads TGTGCCAGTCTAGAGCGGCCCGGAGGAAATGAGCAGTTCTTC.

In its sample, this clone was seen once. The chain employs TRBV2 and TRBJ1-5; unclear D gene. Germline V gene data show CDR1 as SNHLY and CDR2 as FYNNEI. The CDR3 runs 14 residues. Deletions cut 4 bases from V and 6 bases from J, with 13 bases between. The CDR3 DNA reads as TGTGCCAGCAGTGCTCAGACGGGATTTCAGCCCCAGCATTTT. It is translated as CASSAQTGFQPQHF.

As DNA, the CDR3 is TGTGCCAGCATTGACGCGGGGTCCAGCACAGATACGCAGTATTTT. Its protein product is CASIDAGSSTDTQYF. This chain connects TRBV28 to TRBJ2-3; a weak D match, TRBD2 (6 bases). This CDR3 is 15 amino acids long. The V and J ends lost 7 bases and 0 bases respectively, with 14 bases between them. The germline CDR1 and CDR2 sequences are MDHEN and SYDVKM.

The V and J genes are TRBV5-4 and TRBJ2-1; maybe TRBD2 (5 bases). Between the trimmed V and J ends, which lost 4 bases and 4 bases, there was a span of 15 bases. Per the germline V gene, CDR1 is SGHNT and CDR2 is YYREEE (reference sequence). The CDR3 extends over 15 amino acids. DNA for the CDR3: TGTGCCAGCAGCGGCCCTGGAGCGGAGTACAATGAGCAGTTCTTC. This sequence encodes CASSGPGAEYNEQFF.

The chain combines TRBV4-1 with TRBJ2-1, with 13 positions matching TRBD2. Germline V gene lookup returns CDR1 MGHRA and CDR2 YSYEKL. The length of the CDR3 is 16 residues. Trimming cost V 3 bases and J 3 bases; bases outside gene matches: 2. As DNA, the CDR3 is TGCGCCAGCAGCCAGAGGACTAGCGGGAGCTACAATGAGCAGTTCTTC. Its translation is CASSQRTSGSYNEQFF.

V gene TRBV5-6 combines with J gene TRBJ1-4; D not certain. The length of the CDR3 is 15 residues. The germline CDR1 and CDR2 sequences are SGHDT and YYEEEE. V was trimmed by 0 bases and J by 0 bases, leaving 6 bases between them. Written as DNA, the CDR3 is TGTGCCAGCAGCTTGGGGCAGGCAACTAATGAAAAACTGTTTTTT. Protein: CASSLGQATNEKLFF.

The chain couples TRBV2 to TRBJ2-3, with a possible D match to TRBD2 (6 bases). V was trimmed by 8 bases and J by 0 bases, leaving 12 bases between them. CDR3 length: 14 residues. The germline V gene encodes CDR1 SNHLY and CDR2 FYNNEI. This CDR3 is CASASRGSTDTQYF. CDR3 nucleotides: TGTGCCAGCGCCAGTCGGGGGAGCACAGATACGCAGTATTTT.

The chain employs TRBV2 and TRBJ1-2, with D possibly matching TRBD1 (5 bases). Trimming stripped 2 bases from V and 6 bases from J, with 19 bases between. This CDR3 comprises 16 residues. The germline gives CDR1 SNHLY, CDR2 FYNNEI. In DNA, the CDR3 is TGTGCCAGCAGTGAATACAGACAGTCCGGATGGCATGGCTACACCTTC. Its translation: CASSEYRQSGWHGYTF.

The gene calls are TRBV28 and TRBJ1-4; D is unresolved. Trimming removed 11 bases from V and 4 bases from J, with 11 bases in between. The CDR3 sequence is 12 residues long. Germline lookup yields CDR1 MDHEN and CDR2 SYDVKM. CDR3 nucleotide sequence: TGTGCCTGCGGGAGCCTTAATGAAAAACTGTTTTTT. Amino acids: CACGSLNEKLFF. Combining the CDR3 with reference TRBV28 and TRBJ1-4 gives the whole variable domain DVKVTQSSRYLVKRTGEKVFLECVQDMDHENMFWYRQDPGLGLRLIYFSYDVKMKEKGDIPEGYSVSREKKERFSLILESASTNQTSMYLCACGSLNEKLFFGSGTQLSVL.

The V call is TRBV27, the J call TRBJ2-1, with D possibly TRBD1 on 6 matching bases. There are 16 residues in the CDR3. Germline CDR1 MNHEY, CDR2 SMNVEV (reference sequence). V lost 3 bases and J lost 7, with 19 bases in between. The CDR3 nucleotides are TGTGCCAGCAGTTTTGACATGGGGGCAGGGCGAAATGAGCAGTTCTTC. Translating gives CASSFDMGAGRNEQFF.

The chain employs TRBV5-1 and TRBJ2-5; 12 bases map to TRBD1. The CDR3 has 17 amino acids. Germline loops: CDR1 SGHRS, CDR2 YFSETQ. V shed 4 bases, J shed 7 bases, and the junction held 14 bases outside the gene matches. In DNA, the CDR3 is TGCGCCAGCAGCCTTACTACGGGACAGGGGGCGCGAGGGACCCAGTACTTC. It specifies CASSLTTGQGARGTQYF.

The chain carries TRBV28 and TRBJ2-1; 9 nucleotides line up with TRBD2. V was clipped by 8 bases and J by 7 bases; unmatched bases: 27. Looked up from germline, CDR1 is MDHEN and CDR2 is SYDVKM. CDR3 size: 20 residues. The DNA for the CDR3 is TGTGCCAGCTCCCCGTTCCTCGTCGGATCCGAGCGGGAGGTGGGGAATGAGCAGTTCTTC. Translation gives CASSPFLVGSEREVGNEQFF.

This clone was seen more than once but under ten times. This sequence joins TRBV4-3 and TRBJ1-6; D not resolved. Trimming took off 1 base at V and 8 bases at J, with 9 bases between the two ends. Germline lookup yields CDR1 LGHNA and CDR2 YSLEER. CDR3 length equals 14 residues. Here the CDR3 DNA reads TGCGCCAGCAGCCAAGCTCACGCAGATTCACCCCTCCACTTT. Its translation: CASSQAHADSPLHF.

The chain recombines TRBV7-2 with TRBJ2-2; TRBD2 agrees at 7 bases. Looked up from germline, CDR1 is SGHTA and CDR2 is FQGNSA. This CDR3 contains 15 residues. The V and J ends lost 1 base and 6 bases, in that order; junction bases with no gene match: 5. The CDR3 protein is CASSLEAGRAGELFF. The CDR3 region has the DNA TGTGCCAGCAGCTTAGAGGCAGGGAGGGCCGGGGAGCTGTTTTTT.

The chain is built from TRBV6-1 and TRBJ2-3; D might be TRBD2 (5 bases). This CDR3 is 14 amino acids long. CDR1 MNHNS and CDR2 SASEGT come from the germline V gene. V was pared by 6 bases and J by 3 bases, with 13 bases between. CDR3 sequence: CASRVGSSTDTQYF. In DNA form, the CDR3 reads TGTGCCAGCAGAGTTGGGAGTAGTACAGATACGCAGTATTTT.

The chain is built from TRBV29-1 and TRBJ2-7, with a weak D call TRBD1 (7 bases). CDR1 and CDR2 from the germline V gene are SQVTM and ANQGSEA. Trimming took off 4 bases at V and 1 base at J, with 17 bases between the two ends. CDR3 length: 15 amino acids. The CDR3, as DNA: TGCAGCGTTGGGGGACTTCGGGACAGTTCCTACGAGCAGTACTTC. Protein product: CSVGGLRDSSYEQYF.

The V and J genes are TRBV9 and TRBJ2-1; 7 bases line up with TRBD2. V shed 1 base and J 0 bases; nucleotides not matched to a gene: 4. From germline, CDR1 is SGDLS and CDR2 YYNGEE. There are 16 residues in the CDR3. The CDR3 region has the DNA TGTGCCAGCAGCGTATCGGGCGGGAGCTCCTACAATGAGCAGTTCTTC. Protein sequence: CASSVSGGSSYNEQFF.